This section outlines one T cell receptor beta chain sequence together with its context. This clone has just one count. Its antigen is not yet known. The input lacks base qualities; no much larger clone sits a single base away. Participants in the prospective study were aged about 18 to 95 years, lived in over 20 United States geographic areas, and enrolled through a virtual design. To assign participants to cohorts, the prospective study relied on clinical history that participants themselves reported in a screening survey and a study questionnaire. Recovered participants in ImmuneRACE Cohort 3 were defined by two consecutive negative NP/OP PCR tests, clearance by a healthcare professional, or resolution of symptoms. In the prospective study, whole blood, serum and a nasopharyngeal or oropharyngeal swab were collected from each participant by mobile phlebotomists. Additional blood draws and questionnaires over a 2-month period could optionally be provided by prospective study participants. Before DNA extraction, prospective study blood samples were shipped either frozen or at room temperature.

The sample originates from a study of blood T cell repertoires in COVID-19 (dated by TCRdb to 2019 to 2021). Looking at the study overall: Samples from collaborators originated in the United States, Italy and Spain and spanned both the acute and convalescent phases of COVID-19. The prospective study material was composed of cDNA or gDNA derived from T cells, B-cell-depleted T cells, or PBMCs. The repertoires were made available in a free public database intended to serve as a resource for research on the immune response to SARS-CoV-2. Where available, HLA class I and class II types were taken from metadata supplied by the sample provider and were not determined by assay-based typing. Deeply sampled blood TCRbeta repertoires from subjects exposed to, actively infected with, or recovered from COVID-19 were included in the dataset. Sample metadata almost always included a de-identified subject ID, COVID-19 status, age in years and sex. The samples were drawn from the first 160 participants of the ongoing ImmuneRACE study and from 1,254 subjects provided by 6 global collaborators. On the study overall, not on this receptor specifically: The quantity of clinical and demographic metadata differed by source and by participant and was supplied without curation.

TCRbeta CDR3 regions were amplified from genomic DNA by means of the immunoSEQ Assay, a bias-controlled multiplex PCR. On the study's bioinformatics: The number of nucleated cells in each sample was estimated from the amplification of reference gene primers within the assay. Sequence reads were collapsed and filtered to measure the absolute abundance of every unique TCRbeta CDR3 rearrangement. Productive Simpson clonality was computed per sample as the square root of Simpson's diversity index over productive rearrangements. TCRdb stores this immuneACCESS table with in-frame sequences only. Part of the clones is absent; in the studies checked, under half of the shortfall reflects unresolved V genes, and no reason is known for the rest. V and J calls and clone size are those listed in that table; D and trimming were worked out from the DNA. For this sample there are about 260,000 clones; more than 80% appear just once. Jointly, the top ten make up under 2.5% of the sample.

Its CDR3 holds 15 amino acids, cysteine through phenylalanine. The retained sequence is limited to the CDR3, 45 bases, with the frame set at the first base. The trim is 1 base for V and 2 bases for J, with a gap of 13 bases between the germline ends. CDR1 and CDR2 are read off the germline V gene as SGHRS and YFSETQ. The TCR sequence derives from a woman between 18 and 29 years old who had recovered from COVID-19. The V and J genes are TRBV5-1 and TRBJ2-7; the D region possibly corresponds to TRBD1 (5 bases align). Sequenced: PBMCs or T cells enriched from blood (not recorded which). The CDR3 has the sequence CASSLQWGATYEQYF. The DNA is TGCGCCAGCAGCTTGCAGTGGGGCGCAACCTACGAGCAGTACTTC.